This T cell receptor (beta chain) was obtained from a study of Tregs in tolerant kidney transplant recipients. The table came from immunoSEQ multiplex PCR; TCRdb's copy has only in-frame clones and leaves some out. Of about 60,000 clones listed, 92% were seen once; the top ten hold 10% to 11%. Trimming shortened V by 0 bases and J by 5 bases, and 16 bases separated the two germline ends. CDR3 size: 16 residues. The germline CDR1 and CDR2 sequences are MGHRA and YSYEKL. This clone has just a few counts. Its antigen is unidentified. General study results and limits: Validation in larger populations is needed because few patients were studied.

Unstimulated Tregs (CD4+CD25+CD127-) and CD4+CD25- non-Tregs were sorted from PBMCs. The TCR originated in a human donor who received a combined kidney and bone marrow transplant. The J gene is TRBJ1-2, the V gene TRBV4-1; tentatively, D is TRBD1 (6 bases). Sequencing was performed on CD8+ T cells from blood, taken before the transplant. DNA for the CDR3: TGCGCCAGCAGCCAAGACCGGGGGGCGACCTTTTATGGCTACACCTTC. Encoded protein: CASSQDRGATFYGYTF.